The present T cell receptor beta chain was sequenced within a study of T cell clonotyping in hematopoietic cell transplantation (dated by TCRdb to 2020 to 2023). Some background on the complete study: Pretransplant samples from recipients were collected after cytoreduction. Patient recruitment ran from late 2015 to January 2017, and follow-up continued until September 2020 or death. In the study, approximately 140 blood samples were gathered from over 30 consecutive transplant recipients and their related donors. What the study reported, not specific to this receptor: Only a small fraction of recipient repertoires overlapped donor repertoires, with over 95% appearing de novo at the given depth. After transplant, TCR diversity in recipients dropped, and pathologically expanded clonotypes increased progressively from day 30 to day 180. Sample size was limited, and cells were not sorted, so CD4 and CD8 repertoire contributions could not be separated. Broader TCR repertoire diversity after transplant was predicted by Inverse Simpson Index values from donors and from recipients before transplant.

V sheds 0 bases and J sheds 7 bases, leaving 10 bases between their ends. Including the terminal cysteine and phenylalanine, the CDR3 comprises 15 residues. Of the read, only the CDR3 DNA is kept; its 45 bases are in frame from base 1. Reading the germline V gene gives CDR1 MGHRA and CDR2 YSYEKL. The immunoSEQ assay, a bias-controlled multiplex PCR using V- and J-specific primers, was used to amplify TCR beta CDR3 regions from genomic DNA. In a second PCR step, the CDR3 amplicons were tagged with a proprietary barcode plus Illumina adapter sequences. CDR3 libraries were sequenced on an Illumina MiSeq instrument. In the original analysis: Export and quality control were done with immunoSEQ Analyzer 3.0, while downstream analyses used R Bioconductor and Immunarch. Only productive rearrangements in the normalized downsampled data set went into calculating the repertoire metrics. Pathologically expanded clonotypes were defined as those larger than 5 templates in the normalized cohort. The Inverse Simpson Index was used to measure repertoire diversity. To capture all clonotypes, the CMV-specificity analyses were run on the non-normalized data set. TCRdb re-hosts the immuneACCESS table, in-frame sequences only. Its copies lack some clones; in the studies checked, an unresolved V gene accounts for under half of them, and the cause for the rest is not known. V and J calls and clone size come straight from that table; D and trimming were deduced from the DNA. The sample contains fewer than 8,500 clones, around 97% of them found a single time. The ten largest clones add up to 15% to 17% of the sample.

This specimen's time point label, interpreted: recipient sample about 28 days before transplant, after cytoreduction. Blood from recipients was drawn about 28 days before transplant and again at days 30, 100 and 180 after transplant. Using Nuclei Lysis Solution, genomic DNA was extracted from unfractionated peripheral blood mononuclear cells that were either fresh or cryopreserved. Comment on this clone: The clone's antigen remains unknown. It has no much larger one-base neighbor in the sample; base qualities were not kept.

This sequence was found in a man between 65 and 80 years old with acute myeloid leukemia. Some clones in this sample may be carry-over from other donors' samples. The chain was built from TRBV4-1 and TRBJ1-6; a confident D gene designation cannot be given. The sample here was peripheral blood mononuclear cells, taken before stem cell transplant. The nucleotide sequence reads TGCGCCAGCAGCCAAGAATCCCAGGAGAATTCACCCCTCCACTTT. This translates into CASSQESQENSPLHF.